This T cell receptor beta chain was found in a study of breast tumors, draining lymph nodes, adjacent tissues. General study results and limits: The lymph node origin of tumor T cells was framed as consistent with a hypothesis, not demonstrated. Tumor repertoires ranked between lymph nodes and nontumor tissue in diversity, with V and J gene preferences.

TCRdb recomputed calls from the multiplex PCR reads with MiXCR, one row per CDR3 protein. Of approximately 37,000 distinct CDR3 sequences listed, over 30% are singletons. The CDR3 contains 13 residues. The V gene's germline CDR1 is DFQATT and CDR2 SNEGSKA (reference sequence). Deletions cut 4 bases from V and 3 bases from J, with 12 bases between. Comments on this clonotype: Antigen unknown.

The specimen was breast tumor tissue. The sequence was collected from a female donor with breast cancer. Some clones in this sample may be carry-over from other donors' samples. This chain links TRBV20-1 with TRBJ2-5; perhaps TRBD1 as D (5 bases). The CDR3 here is CSAIGAGKETQYF. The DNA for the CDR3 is TGCAGTGCTATTGGGGCAGGTAAAGAGACCCAGTACTTC.